A single sample gave rise to the 8 T cell receptor beta chains below, sequenced in a study of naive and memory T cell subsets (TCRdb year 2017). Libraries were prepared through UMI-ligation and nested PCR. Sequenced using an Illumina MiSeq. The beta constant-region primer was an equimolar mix of two oligonucleotides covering both TRBC1 and TRBC2. In-frame beta chains were kept once TCRdb had trimmed the public reads at Q25 with fastp and called clones with MiXCR. Rows are combined by CDR3 protein, so each entry shows the most common genes and DNA. The sample table shows 120,000 to 150,000 distinct CDR3 sequences, and over 15% are seen once. Jointly, the top ten make up 0.14% of the sample. Sequencing input: naive CD4+ T cells from blood. Per the publication, the cell subset or site label means: naive T cells, CD45RA high CD27+. The source of these receptors is a human donor in good health.

The rearrangement uses TRBV19 and TRBJ2-6, with 7 bases aligning to TRBD1. The CDR3 is made up of 17 amino acids. With V trimmed by 4 bases and J by 0 bases, 6 bases remained unmatched. Germline V CDR1 and CDR2: LNHDA, SQIVND (reference sequence). The CDR3 DNA reads TGTGCCAGTAGTAGGGGACAGCGAAACTCTGGGGCCAACGTCCTGACTTTC. It specifies CASSRGQRNSGANVLTF. Full variable domain (missing parts from reference TRBV19 and TRBJ2-6): DGGITQSPKYLFRKEGQNVTLSCEQNLNHDAMYWYRQDPGQGLRLIYYSQIVNDFQKGDIAEGYSVSREKKESFPLTVTSAQKNPTAFYLCASSRGQRNSGANVLTFGAGSRLTVL.

A few counts support this clonotype. The rearrangement joins TRBV19 to TRBJ2-1; TRBD2 matches at 7 bases. Trimming removed 11 bases from V and 7 bases from J; junction bases left unmatched: 11. The CDR3 has 13 residues. Per germline, CDR1 LNHDA and CDR2 SQIVND (reference sequence). This chain's CDR3 is CAPGTTELNEQFF. CDR3 DNA sequence: TGTGCCCCAGGGACTACCGAGTTGAATGAGCAGTTCTTC.

This clonotype showed up just a few times. The rearrangement uses TRBV20-1 and TRBJ1-1, with a possible D match to TRBD1 (5 bases). Trimming took off 3 bases at V and 1 base at J, with 6 bases between the two ends. Germline V lookup: CDR1 DFQATT, CDR2 SNEGSKA (reference sequence). The CDR3 covers 12 residues. In DNA, the CDR3 is TGCAGTGCTAGGACAGAGAACACTGAAGCTTTCTTT. This gives the protein CSARTENTEAFF.

In regard to this clonotype: Compared with germline, one end of the junction differs, possibly owing to a read error. This sequence joins TRBV7-2 and TRBJ1-4; D gene ambiguous. The CDR3 runs to 12 residues. Per germline, CDR1 SGHTA and CDR2 FQGNSA. CDR3 DNA: TGTGCCGGCAGCTTAGTGGGTGCAAAACTGTTTTTT. Its translation is CAGSLVGAKLFF.

This clonotype was seen a few times. The chain couples TRBV4-2 to TRBJ2-5, with 9 nucleotides matching TRBD1. Germline CDR1 is LGHNA and CDR2 is YNFKEQ. The CDR3 is 17 residues long. V gave up 4 bases and J gave up 5 bases; unmatched junction bases: 14. CDR3 DNA: TGTGCCAGCAGCCCAAATCCCGGGACAGGGAGTGGTGAGACCCAGTACTTC. It codes for CASSPNPGTGSGETQYF.

This clonotype came up a few times. The genes are TRBV7-2 and TRBJ2-1; the D gene is possibly TRBD2 (6 bases). The CDR3 consists of 13 residues. Germline V gene data show CDR1 as SGHTA and CDR2 as FQGNSA. Deletions cut 5 bases from V and 7 bases from J, with 12 bases between. In DNA form, the CDR3 reads TGTGCCAGCAGCATTAGACTAGGGAATGAGCAGTTCTTC. Translation: CASSIRLGNEQFF.

In its sample, this clonotype was seen a few times. This chain links TRBV5-1 with TRBJ1-1, with TRBD1 matching over 9 bases. Losses at the gene ends were 5 bases for V and 7 bases for J; bases not matched to a gene: 12. Germline V CDR1 and CDR2: SGHRS, YFSETQ. CDR3 size: 15 residues. The CDR3 DNA follows: TGCGCCAGCAGGCCAGAGACAGGGGGTGGGTTTGAAGCTTTCTTT. Translating gives CASRPETGGGFEAFF.

This clonotype was detected only a few times. The J gene is TRBJ2-1, the V gene TRBV20-1; perhaps TRBD2 as D (5 bases). Germline CDR1 is DFQATT and CDR2 is SNEGSKA (reference sequence). The CDR3 loop spans 13 amino acids. V lost 4 bases and J 6 bases, leaving 13 bases between the germline ends. Here the CDR3 DNA reads TGCAGTGCTACGGGAAGGCCGTTCAATGAGCAGTTCTTC. Residues: CSATGRPFNEQFF.